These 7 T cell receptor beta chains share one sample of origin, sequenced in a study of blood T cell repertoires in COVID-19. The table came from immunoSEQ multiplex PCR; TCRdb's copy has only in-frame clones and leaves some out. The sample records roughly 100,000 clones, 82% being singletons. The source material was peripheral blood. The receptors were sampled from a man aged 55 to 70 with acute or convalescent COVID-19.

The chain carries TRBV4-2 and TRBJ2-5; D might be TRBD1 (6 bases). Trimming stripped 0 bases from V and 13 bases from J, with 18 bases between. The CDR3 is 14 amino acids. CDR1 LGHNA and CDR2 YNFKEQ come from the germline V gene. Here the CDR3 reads CASSQEIGTPLLYF. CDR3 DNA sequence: TGTGCCAGCAGCCAAGAAATTGGGACACCGCTCCTGTACTTC.

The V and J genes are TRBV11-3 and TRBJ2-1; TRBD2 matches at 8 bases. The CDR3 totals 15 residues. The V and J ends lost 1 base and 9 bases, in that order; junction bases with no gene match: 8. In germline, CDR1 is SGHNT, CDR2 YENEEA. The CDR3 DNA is TGTGCCAGCAGCTTAGTTGCGGGAGGCTTTGGTGAGCAGTTCTTC. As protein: CASSLVAGGFGEQFF.

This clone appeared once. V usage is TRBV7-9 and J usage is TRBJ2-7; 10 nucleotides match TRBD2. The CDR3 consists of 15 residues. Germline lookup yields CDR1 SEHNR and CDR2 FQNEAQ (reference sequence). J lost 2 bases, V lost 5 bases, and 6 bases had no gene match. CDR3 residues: CASSISGGLTYEQYF. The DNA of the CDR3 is TGTGCCAGCAGCATTAGCGGGGGGCTAACCTACGAGCAGTACTTC. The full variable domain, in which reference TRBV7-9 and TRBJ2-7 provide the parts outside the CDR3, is DTGVSQNPRHKITKRGQNVTFRCDPISEHNRLYWYRQTLGQGPEFLTYFQNEAQLEKSRLLSDRFSAERPKGSFSTLEIQRTEQGDSAMYLCASSISGGLTYEQYFGPGTRLTVT.

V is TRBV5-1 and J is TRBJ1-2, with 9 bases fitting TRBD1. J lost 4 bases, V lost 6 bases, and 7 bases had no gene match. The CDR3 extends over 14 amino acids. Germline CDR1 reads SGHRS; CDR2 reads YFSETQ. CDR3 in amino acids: CASTPGQGSYGYTF. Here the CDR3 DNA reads TGCGCCAGCACCCCGGGACAGGGTAGCTATGGCTACACCTTC.

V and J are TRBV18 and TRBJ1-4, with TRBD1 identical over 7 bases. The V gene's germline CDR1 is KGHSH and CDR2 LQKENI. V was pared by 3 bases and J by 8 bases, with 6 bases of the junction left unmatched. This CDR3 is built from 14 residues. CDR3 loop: CASSPAGTAEKLFF. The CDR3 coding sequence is TGTGCCAGCTCACCGGCAGGGACAGCCGAAAAACTGTTTTTT. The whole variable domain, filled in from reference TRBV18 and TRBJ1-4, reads NAGVMQNPRHLVRRRGQEARLRCSPMKGHSHVYWYRQLPEEGLKFMVYLQKENIIDESGMPKERFSAEFPKEGPSILRIQQVVRGDSAAYFCASSPAGTAEKLFFGSGTQLSVL.

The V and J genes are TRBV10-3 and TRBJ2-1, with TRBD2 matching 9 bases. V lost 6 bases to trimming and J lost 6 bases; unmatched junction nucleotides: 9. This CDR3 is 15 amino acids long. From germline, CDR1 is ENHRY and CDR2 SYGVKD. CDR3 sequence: CAIRGGAGGSNEQFF. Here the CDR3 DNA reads TGTGCCATCAGGGGCGGTGCGGGAGGGAGCAATGAGCAGTTCTTC.

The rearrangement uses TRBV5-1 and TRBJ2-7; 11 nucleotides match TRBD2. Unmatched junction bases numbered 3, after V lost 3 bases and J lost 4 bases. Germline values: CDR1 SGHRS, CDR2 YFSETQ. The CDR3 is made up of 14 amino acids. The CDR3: CASSWGTSGYEQYF. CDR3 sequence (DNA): TGCGCCAGCAGCTGGGGGACTAGCGGATACGAGCAGTACTTC.